This TCR beta chain appears in the sequencing data of a study of T cell responses to AZD1222 COVID-19 vaccine. Worth noting for this clone: Its antigen remains unknown.

TCRdb's table, derived via immunoSEQ multiplex PCR, lists solely in-frame clones and lacks some. The table has tens of thousands of clones, roughly 80% seen once. General study points: Regions 160-218 and 743-854 dominated among vaccine-associated CD4 TCRs spanning spike. Repertoires were sampled only after the peak T cell response. The donors showed a predominance of white British ancestry and of females, with possible underestimation of clonal diversity. Spike-specific TCR depth and breadth grew after two AZD1222 doses.

With 5 bases clipped from V and 5 bases from J, the junction kept 3 bases outside the gene matches. The CDR3 has 13 residues. From germline, CDR1 is SGHDT and CDR2 YYEEEE. This sequence joins TRBV5-6 and TRBJ2-5; TRBD1 agrees at 10 bases. This receptor was taken from an adult who received the AZD1222 COVID-19 vaccine. Sample: peripheral blood, taken 28 days after the second AZD1222 dose. CDR3 sequence reads: CASRTGGRETQYF. The DNA for the CDR3 is TGTGCCAGCAGGACAGGGGGCAGGGAGACCCAGTACTTC.